The 27 T cell receptor beta chains listed next were all sequenced from one sample in a study of blood T cells in healthy people across ages. Primers used in a second PCR of about 7 to 12 cycles were a sample-barcoded 5' primer and a J-beta primer mix. TCRdb re-derived calls from the 5' RACE reads in MiXCR, one entry per CDR3 protein. The sample gives about 680,000 distinct CDR3 sequences, around 48% of which show up once; under 35% is in the top ten. The sample comprised blood. These receptors were obtained from a woman in her fifties or sixties in good health.

This rearrangement joins TRBV6-5 to TRBJ2-1, with D maybe TRBD1 (6 bases). The tail of the sequence fits TRBJ2-7 better, so the J call may be wrong. Germline V gene data show CDR1 as MNHEY and CDR2 as SVGAGI. This CDR3 spans 15 amino acids. CDR3 amino acids: CASSYGTRGDNEQYF. CDR3 nucleotide sequence: TGTGCCAGCAGTTACGGAACTAGAGGGGACAATGAGCAGTACTTC.

The chain joins TRBV28 to TRBJ2-3; TRBD1 aligns across 7 bases. Germline CDR1 and CDR2: MDHEN and SYDVKM. The CDR3 is made up of 14 amino acids. V dropped 6 bases and J dropped 2; count of bases not matched to a gene: 5. The CDR3, as DNA: TGTGCCAGCAGCCCGGGACAGCACACAGATACGCAGTATTTT. This encodes CASSPGQHTDTQYF.

Only a few counts were recorded for this clonotype. This sequence joins TRBV20-1 and TRBJ2-4; the D is unclear. This CDR3 is 11 amino acids long. Germline lookup yields CDR1 DFQATT and CDR2 SNEGSKA (reference sequence). Trimming took off 4 bases at V and 15 bases at J, with 16 bases between the two ends. CDR3 bases: TGCAGTGCTAACGGGCCTAAAGGAATGTACTTC. As protein: CSANGPKGMYF.

The rearrangement uses TRBV20-1 and TRBJ2-1, with D tentatively TRBD2 (5 bases). There are 16 residues in the CDR3. The V end lost 5 bases, the J end lost 3 bases, and 20 bases lay between the germline ends. The germline gives CDR1 DFQATT, CDR2 SNEGSKA (reference sequence). CDR3 loop: CSAGSLGYRDYNEQFF. CDR3 DNA sequence: TGCAGTGCTGGGTCCCTAGGATATCGGGACTACAATGAGCAGTTCTTC.

The chain combines TRBV6-5 with TRBJ1-2; 9 bases agree with TRBD1. Germline loops: CDR1 MNHEY, CDR2 SVGAGI. This CDR3 spans 13 amino acids. With V trimmed by 6 bases and J by 7 bases, 6 bases remained unmatched. CDR3 coding DNA: TGTGCCAGCAGGAAACAGGGGGCGTCTGGCTACACCTTC. Translation: CASRKQGASGYTF.

This clonotype was found a few times. The V and J genes are TRBV2 and TRBJ2-1; 7 bases agree with TRBD1. Trimming took 9 bases from V and 4 from J; bases not matched to a gene: 9. Germline CDR1 and CDR2: SNHLY and FYNNEI. The CDR3 is 14 residues long. CDR3: CASSPGQKYNEQFF. DNA of the CDR3: TGTGCCAGTTCCCCGGGACAGAAATACAATGAGCAGTTCTTC.

CDR3 nucleotides: TGTGCCAGCAGTCCCGACAGGGACTACGCAGATACGCAGTATTTT. Its protein is CASSPDRDYADTQYF. J is TRBJ2-3 and V is TRBV12-3 or TRBV12-4; either TRBD1 or TRBD2 may supply D (7 bases each). This CDR3 spans 15 amino acids. V gave up 5 bases and J gave up 4 bases, with 16 bases separating them.

In its sample, this clonotype was seen a few times. This rearrangement joins TRBV20-1 to TRBJ2-5; tentative D call: TRBD2 (7 bases). CDR3 size: 17 residues. The germline V and J ends were trimmed by 5 bases and 5 bases, with 27 bases remaining between them. The germline V gene encodes CDR1 DFQATT and CDR2 SNEGSKA (reference sequence). The CDR3, as DNA: TGCAGTGCTCCCGATTGGGGGGGGACGGAGGGACACGAGACCCAGTACTTC. Its translation: CSAPDWGGTEGHETQYF.

The chain links TRBV24-1 to TRBJ2-5; 10 bases line up with TRBD2. The tail of the sequence fits TRBJ2-7 better, so the J call may be wrong. This CDR3 region has 17 residues. The germline V gene has CDR1 KGHDR and CDR2 SFDVKD. CDR3 DNA: TGTGCCACCAGCGGGACCGCCGGGACTAGCGTTCTCTACGAGCAGTACTTC. It yields the protein CATSGTAGTSVLYEQYF.

This clonotype was observed a few times. The genes are TRBV28 and TRBJ2-7; TRBD1 is a possible D gene (6 bases). The germline V gene encodes CDR1 MDHEN and CDR2 SYDVKM. Trimming removed 6 bases at V and 5 bases at J, with 14 bases between. CDR3 size: 13 residues. CDR3: CASRTNRAHEQYF. The CDR3, as DNA: TGTGCCAGCAGGACCAACAGGGCCCACGAGCAGTACTTC. Complete variable domain (other parts from reference TRBV28 and TRBJ2-7): DVKVTQSSRYLVKRTGEKVFLECVQDMDHENMFWYRQDPGLGLRLIYFSYDVKMKEKGDIPEGYSVSREKKERFSLILESASTNQTSMYLCASRTNRAHEQYFGPGTRLTVT.

This clonotype was counted a few times. V usage is TRBV25-1 and J usage is TRBJ1-2; maybe TRBD1 (5 bases). Germline V CDR1 and CDR2: MGHDK, SYGVNS. This CDR3 region has 13 residues. Trimming took off 5 bases at V and 8 bases at J, with 15 bases between the two ends. The CDR3 DNA reads as TGTGCCAGCAGTTCCCTCGGGGCGGGAGGCTACACCTTC. Residues: CASSSLGAGGYTF.

As regards this clonotype: The junction and the germline gene differ at one end; a read error may be behind it. The chain couples TRBV29-1 to TRBJ1-2, with TRBD1 matching 7 bases. Germline CDR1 is SQVTM and CDR2 is ANQGSEA. The CDR3 spans 13 residues. For the CDR3, the DNA is TGCAGCGCTGAAAGGACAGGCGCCTATGGCTACACCTTC. Residues: CSAERTGAYGYTF.

Note on this clonotype: Just one base apart from a much larger clone, this may be a read error. V and J are TRBV7-2 and TRBJ2-4; possibly TRBD2 for D (5 bases). The V and J ends lost 0 bases and 8 bases respectively, with 14 bases between them. This CDR3 has 15 amino acids. Germline V CDR1 and CDR2: SGHTA, FQGNSA. The CDR3: CASSLAGRRGDIQYF. CDR3 nucleotide sequence: TGTGCCAGCAGCTTAGCTGGCCGCCGGGGAGACATTCAGTACTTC.

This clonotype was recorded only once. J is TRBJ2-3 and V is TRBV5-1; possibly TRBD1 for D (6 bases). The CDR3 contains 16 residues. V was cut by 2 bases and J by 6 bases, with 19 bases left in between. CDR1 and CDR2 from the germline V gene are SGHRS and YFSETQ. CDR3 sequence: CASSFTLRGVGDTQYF. CDR3 in DNA: TGCGCCAGCAGCTTTACCCTCAGGGGTGTGGGGGATACGCAGTATTTT.

This clonotype was counted ten times or more. The chain uses TRBV29-1 and TRBJ2-5; 7 bases line up with TRBD1. J was trimmed by 2 bases and V by 6 bases; bases with no gene match: 6. This CDR3 spans 13 amino acids. Per the germline V gene, CDR1 is SQVTM and CDR2 is ANQGSEA. CDR3 in amino acids: CSVPSTGQETQYF. CDR3 in DNA: TGCAGCGTGCCCTCGACAGGGCAAGAGACCCAGTACTTC.

The chain links TRBV4-2 to TRBJ1-2; no clear D. The CDR3 covers 13 residues. The V end lost 6 bases, the J end lost 4 bases, and 12 bases lay between the germline ends. Germline V lookup: CDR1 LGHNA, CDR2 YNFKEQ. For the CDR3, the DNA is TGTGCCAGCAGTTACGACACTACCTATGGCTACACCTTC. Protein sequence: CASSYDTTYGYTF.

This clonotype was seen just once. This sequence joins TRBV20-1 and TRBJ2-2; no clear D gene. V was shortened by 6 bases and J by 5 bases, with 13 bases between the two germline ends. The CDR3 extends over 13 amino acids. CDR1 and CDR2 (germline): DFQATT, SNEGSKA (reference sequence). The CDR3 bases are TGCAGTGCGATCCCCGCCGCGACCGGGGAGCTGTTTTTT. Its translation is CSAIPAATGELFF.

The J gene is TRBJ2-1, the V gene TRBV11-2; 8 nucleotides agree with TRBD2. Germline loops: CDR1 SGHAT, CDR2 FQNNGV. The V segment lost 3 bases and the J segment 0 bases; nucleotides outside the gene matches: 16. The length of the CDR3 is 20 residues. The chain's CDR3 is CASSFKASGPSASSYNEQFF. CDR3 nucleotide sequence: TGTGCCAGCAGCTTTAAGGCTAGCGGGCCTTCTGCCAGCTCCTACAATGAGCAGTTCTTC.

The chain is built from TRBV20-1 and TRBJ2-1, with D tentatively TRBD1 or TRBD2 (5 bases each). CDR1 and CDR2 from the germline V gene are DFQATT and SNEGSKA (reference sequence). This CDR3 region has 13 residues. Deletions cut 5 bases from V and 6 bases from J, with 14 bases between. CDR3 DNA: TGCAGTGCTCCGGGGCCGTATGGCAATGAGCAGTTCTTC. Translating gives CSAPGPYGNEQFF.

The chain joins TRBV5-1 to TRBJ2-5; a possible D gene is TRBD2 (6 bases). The V gene lost 3 bases and the J gene lost 1 base, with 16 bases spanning the gap. In germline, CDR1 is SGHRS, CDR2 YFSETQ. This CDR3 region has 16 residues. Written as DNA, the CDR3 is TGCGCCAGCAGCTCGATGTTACCGGGACTCCAAGAGACCCAGTACTTC. Translating it yields CASSSMLPGLQETQYF.

This clonotype showed up just a few times. The chain has TRBV6-1 and TRBJ1-2; 9 bases agree with TRBD1. This CDR3 comprises 16 residues. From germline, CDR1 is MNHNS and CDR2 SASEGT. V gave up 8 bases and J gave up 3 bases; unmatched junction bases: 13. The CDR3 region is CASGTGGRRVDYGYTF. The CDR3 bases are TGTGCCAGCGGAACAGGGGGCCGGAGAGTTGACTATGGCTACACCTTC.

The V gene is TRBV3-1, the J gene TRBJ2-7; TRBD2 matches 10 bases. J gave up 0 bases and V 2 bases, and 1 base lay outside the gene matches. The CDR3 sequence is 15 residues long. Germline lookup yields CDR1 LGHDT and CDR2 YNNKEL (reference sequence). The DNA of the CDR3 is TGTGCCAGCAGCCAATCTAGCGGGGGCTCCTACGAGCAGTACTTC. This codes for CASSQSSGGSYEQYF.

The V gene is TRBV2, the J gene TRBJ2-5; 15 nucleotides match TRBD2. The end of the DNA is better explained by TRBJ2-7, so the J call may be wrong. CDR3 size: 16 residues. CDR1 is SNHLY and CDR2 is FYNNEI in the germline V gene. The CDR3 sequence is CASSGGLAGGSAEQYF. CDR3 sequence (DNA): TGTGCCAGCAGTGGGGGACTAGCGGGAGGCTCTGCCGAGCAGTACTTC.

Comment on this clonotype: Germline is not matched at one junction end, which may reflect a read error. This chain links TRBV2 with TRBJ1-4; D is possibly TRBD1 (5 bases). The germline V gene has CDR1 SNHLY and CDR2 FYNNEI. The CDR3 length is 15 residues. The CDR3 loop is CASMGGTATNKKLFF. The CDR3 nucleotides are TGTGCCAGCATGGGAGGGACTGCAACTAATAAAAAACTGTTTTTT.

Only one count was recorded for this clonotype. The gene calls are TRBV20-1 and TRBJ2-6; 9 bases line up with TRBD1. CDR3 length: 16 amino acids. CDR1 DFQATT and CDR2 SNEGSKA come from the germline V gene (reference sequence). V trimming: 6 bases; J trimming: 1 base; junction bases outside the gene matches: 7. CDR3 sequence reads: CSAPGTGRSGANVLTF. The DNA of the CDR3 is TGCAGTGCCCCCGGGACAGGGAGATCTGGGGCCAACGTCCTGACTTTC.

This clonotype was detected only a few times. The chain combines TRBV11-3 with TRBJ2-3; maybe TRBD1 (5 bases). The V and J ends lost 5 bases and 6 bases respectively, with 12 bases between them. The CDR3 has 13 amino acids. CDR1 is SGHNT, CDR2 YENEEA, per germline. CDR3 DNA: TGTGCCAGCAGCCGCGAAAAGGGGGATACGCAGTATTTT. It encodes CASSREKGDTQYF.

The chain has TRBV5-6 and TRBJ2-5; D call uncertain. Trimming pared 0 bases from V and 1 base from J, leaving 7 bases between. The CDR3 is made up of 14 amino acids. CDR1 is SGHDT and CDR2 is YYEEEE in the germline V gene. CDR3 in DNA: TGTGCCAGCAGCTTGGTTAGGAGCCAAGAGACCCAGTACTTC. It encodes CASSLVRSQETQYF.